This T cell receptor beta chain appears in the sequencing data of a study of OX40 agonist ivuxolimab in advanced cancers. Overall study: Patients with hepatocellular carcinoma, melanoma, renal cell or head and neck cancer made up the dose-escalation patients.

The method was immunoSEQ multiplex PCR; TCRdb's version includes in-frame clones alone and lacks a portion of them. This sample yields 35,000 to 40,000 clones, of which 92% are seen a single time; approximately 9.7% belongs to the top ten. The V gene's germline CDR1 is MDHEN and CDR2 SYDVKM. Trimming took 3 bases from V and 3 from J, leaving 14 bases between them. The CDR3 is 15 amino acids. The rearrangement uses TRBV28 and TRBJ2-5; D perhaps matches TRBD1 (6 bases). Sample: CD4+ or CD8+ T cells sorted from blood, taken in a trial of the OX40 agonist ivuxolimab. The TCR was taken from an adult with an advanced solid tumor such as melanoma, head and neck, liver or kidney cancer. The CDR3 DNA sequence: TGTGCCAGCAGTTTGCTCCGGGACACTGAAGAGACCCAGTACTTC. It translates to CASSLLRDTEETQYF.